Each of the 7 T cell receptor beta chains below was sequenced from the same sample in a study of control samples from healthy donors and cancer patients. Data came from immunoSEQ multiplex PCR; TCRdb stores just in-frame clones and leaves some out. In the table there are about 130,000 clones, approximately 94% of which are singletons. Sample: blood. Receptors were obtained from a man younger than 40 in good health.

This chain links TRBV30 with TRBJ1-5, with D perhaps TRBD1 (5 bases). The CDR3 has 16 residues. The germline gives CDR1 GTSNPN, CDR2 SVGIG (reference sequence). V gave up 4 bases and J gave up 7 bases, with 23 bases separating them. DNA for the CDR3: TGTGCCTGGAAACCCACGGGACGGCGAAACCCCCAGCCCCAGCATTTT. Encoded protein: CAWKPTGRRNPQPQHF.

The J gene is TRBJ1-1, the V gene TRBV7-6; 7 nucleotides line up with TRBD1. J lost 1 base, V lost 6 bases, and 5 bases had no gene match. CDR1 and CDR2 from the germline V gene are SGHVS and FNYEAQ. The CDR3 length is 14 residues. The CDR3 spells CASSPTGENTEAFF. The CDR3 DNA is TGTGCCAGCAGTCCAACAGGGGAGAACACTGAAGCTTTCTTT.

This chain connects TRBV30 to TRBJ2-7; 7 bases line up with TRBD1. This CDR3 has 15 residues. In germline, CDR1 is GTSNPN, CDR2 SVGIG (reference sequence). J lost 6 bases, V lost 3 bases, and 14 bases had no gene match. CDR3 amino acids: CAWRGPVTGVFEQYF. CDR3 sequence (DNA): TGTGCCTGGAGGGGTCCGGTTACAGGGGTGTTCGAGCAGTACTTC.

The chain carries TRBV5-1 and TRBJ2-6, with D maybe TRBD2 (6 bases). The CDR3 is 20 residues long. Trimming took off 4 bases at V and 0 bases at J, with 23 bases between the two ends. Germline lookup yields CDR1 SGHRS and CDR2 YFSETQ. The chain's CDR3 is CASSPLPSVLFPSGANVLTF. The CDR3 nucleotides are TGCGCCAGCAGCCCTCTTCCTAGCGTACTCTTTCCCTCTGGGGCCAACGTCCTGACTTTC.

CDR3 coding DNA: TGTGCCAGCAGTTTTCTGCCTGTGGGTCGCCACGAGCAGTACTTC. As protein: CASSFLPVGRHEQYF. The chain has TRBV27 and TRBJ2-7; no reliable D call. Germline V gene sequence: CDR1 MNHEY, CDR2 SMNVEV (reference sequence). This CDR3 spans 15 amino acids. V lost 3 bases, J lost 5 bases, and 17 bases lay in between.

The chain carries TRBV20-1 and TRBJ2-7, with 9 bases that match TRBD1. Losses at the gene ends were 6 bases for V and 4 bases for J; bases not matched to a gene: 1. There are 11 residues in the CDR3. The germline CDR1 and CDR2 sequences are DFQATT and SNEGSKA (reference sequence). CDR3 sequence (DNA): TGCAGTGCACAGGGGGCATACGAGCAGTACTTC. As protein: CSAQGAYEQYF.

J is TRBJ2-5 and V is TRBV27; 9 nucleotides align to TRBD2. The CDR3 loop spans 13 amino acids. CDR1 and CDR2 from the germline V gene are MNHEY and SMNVEV (reference sequence). V was pared by 8 bases and J by 3 bases, with 4 bases of the junction left unmatched. This chain's CDR3 is CASAGGWEETQYF. The CDR3 nucleotides read TGTGCCAGCGCGGGGGGGTGGGAAGAGACCCAGTACTTC.